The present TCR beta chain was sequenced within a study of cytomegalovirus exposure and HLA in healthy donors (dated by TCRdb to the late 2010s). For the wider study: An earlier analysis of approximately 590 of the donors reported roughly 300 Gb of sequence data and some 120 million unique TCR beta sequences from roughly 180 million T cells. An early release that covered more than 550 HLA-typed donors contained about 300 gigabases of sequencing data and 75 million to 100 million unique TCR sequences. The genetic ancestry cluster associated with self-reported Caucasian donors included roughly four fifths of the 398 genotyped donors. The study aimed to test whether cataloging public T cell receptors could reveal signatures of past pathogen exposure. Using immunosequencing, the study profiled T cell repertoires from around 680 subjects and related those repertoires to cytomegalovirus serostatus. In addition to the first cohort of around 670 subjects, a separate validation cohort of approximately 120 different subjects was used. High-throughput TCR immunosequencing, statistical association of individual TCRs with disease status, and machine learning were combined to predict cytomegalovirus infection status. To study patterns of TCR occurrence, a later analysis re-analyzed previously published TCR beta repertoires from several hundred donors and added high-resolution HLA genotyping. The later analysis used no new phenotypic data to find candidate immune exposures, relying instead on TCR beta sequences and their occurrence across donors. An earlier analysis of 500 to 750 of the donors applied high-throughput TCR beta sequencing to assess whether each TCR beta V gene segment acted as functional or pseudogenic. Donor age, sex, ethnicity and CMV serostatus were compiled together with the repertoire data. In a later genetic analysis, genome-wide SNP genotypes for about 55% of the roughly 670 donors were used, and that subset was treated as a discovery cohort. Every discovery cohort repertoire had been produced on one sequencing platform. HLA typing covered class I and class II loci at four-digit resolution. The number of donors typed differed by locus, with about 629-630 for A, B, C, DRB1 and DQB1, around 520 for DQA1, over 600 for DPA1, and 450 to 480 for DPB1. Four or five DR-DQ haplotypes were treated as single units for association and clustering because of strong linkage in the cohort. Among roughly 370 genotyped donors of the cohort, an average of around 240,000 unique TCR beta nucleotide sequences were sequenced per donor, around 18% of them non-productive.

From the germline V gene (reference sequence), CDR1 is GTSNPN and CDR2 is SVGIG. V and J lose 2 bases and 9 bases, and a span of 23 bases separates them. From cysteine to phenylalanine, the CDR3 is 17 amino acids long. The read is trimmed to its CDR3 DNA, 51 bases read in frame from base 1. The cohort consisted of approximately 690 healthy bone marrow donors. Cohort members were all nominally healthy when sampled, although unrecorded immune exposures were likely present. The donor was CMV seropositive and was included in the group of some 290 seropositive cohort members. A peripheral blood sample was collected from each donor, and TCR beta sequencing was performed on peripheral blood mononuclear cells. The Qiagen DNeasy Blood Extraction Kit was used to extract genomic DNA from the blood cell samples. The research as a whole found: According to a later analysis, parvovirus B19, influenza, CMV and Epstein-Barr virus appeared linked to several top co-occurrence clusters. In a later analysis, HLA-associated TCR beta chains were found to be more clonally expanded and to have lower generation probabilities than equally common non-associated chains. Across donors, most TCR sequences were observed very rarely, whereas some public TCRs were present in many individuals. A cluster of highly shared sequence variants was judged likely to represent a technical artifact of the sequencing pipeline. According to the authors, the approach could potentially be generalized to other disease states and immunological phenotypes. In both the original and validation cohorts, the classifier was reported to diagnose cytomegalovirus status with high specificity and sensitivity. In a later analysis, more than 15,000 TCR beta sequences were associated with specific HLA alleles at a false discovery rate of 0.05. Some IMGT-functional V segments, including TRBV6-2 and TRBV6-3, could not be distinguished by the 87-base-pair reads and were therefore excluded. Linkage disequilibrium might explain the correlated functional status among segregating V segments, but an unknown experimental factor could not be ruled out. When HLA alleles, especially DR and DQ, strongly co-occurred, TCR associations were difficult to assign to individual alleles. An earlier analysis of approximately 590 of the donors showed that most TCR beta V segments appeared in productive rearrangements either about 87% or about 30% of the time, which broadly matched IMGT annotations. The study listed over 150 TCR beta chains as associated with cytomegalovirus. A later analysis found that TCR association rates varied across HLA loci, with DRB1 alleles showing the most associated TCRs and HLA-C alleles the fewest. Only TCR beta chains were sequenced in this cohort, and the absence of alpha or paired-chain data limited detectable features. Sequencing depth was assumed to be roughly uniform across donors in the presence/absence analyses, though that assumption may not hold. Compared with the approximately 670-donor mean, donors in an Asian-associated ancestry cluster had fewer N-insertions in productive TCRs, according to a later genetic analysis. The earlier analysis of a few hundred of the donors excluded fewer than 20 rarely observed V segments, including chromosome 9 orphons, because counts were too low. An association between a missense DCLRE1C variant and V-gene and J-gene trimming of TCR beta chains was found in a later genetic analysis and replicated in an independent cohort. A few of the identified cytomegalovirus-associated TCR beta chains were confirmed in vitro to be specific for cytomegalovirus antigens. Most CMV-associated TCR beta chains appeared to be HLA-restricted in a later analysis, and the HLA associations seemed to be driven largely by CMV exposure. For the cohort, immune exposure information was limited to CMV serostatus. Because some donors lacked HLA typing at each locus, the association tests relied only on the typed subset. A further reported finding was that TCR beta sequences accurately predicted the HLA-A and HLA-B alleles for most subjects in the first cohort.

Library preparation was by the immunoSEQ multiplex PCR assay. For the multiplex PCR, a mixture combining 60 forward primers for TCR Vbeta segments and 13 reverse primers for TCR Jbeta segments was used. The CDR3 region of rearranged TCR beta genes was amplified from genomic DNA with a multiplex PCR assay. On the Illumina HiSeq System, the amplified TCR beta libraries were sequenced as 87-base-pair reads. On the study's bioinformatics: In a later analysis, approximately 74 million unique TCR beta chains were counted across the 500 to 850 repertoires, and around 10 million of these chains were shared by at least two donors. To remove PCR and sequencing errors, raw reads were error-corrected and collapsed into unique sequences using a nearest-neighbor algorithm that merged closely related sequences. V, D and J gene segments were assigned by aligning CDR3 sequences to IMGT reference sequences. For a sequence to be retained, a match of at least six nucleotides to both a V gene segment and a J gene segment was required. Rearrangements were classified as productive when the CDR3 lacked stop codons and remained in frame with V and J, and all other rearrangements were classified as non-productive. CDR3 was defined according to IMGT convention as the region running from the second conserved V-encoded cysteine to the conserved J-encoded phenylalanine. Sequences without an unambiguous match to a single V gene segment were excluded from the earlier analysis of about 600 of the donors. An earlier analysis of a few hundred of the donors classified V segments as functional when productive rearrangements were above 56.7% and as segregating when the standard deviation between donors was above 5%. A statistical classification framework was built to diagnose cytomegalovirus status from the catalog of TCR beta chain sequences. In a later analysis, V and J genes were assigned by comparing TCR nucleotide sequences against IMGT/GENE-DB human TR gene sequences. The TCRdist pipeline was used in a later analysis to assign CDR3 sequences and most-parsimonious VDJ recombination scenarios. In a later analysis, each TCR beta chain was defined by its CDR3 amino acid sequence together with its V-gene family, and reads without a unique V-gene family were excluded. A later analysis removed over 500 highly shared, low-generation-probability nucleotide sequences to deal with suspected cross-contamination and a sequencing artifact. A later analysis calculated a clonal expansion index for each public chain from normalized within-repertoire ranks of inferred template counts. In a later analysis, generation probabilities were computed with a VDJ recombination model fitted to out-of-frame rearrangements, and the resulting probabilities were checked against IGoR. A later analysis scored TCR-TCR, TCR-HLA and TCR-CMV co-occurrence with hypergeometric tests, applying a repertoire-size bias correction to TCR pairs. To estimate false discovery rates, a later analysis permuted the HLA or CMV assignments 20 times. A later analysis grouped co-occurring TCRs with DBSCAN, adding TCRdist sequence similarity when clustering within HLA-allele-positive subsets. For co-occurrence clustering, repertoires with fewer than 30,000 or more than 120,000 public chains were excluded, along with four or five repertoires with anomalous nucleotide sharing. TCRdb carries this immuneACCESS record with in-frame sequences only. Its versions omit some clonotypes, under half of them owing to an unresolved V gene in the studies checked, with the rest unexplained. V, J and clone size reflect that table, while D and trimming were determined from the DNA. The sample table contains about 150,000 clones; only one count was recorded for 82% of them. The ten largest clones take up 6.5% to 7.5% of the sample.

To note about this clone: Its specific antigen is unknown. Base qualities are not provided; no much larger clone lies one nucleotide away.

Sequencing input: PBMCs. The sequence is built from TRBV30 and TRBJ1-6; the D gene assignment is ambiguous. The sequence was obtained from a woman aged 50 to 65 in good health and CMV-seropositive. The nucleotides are TGTGCCTGGAGTCCACGGGTACTGTTCGGGTTCGGTTCACCCCTCCACTTT. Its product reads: CAWSPRVLFGFGSPLHF.